This TCR beta chain stems from a study of T cells in localized non-small cell lung cancer. Details on this clone: Antigen unknown.

The method was immunoSEQ multiplex PCR; TCRdb's version includes in-frame clones alone and lacks a portion of them. The sample includes more than 15,000 clones, around 89% seen only once; the top ten take under 4%. V was shortened by 6 bases and J by 1 base, with 10 bases between the two germline ends. The CDR3 loop spans 15 amino acids. Germline assignment: CDR1 MNHEY and CDR2 SMNVEV (reference sequence). General study points: Sequencing covered just one tumor region, so heterogeneity cannot be ruled out. Median detection of top 100 tumor clones in adjacent lung was about 52 clones.

The receptor was derived from a male donor aged 60 or over with stage II squamous cell lung carcinoma. Sequencing used peripheral blood, obtained before any cancer treatment. The chain combines TRBV27 with TRBJ2-6; possibly TRBD1 for D (5 bases). CDR3 region: CASRIGVSGANVLTF. CDR3 coding DNA: TGTGCCAGCAGGATAGGGGTGTCTGGGGCCAACGTCCTGACTTTC.